This T cell receptor beta chain appears in the sequencing data of a study of Ad26.COV2.S vaccination and SARS-CoV-2 variants. Study context: The COV1001 Ad26.COV2.S trial arm included the donor. Donor got 5x10^10 or 1x10^11 viral particles of Ad26.COV2.S.

This table comes from immunoSEQ multiplex PCR, and its TCRdb copy is limited to in-frame clones, with some not included. The sample includes approximately 400,000 clones, about 88% of them seen just once. This sample's treatment: 19 received Ad26.COV2.S at low or high dose, single or two shots; a few received placebo; per-sample allocation not given. Day 63 following the first vaccine or placebo injection was when the samples were taken. The individual, an adult aged 18-55 years, was a donor in Boston. Vaccination employed an Ad26 vector expressing the Wuhan-strain SARS-CoV-2 spike. The CDR3 is 13 residues long. Germline V lookup: CDR1 SQVTM, CDR2 ANQGSEA. The V end was cut by 7 bases, the J end by 0 bases, with 11 bases between.

The J gene is TRBJ2-3, the V gene TRBV29-1; D is possibly TRBD2 (5 bases). This TCR derives from a person aged 18 to 65 who received the Ad26.COV2.S COVID-19 vaccine or a placebo. This specimen consisted of peripheral blood, obtained in a trial of Ad26.COV2.S vaccine versus placebo. CDR3 sequence (DNA): TGCAGCGCTAGGCGGGCTAGCACAGATACGCAGTATTTT. This gives the protein CSARRASTDTQYF.